The 12 T cell receptor beta chains listed next were all sequenced from one sample in a study of blood T cell repertoires in COVID-19. Sequenced by immunoSEQ multiplex PCR; TCRdb stores in-frame clones only, minus some. The data contain some 220,000 clones, roughly four fifths of them singletons. Sample: peripheral blood. The source is a woman in her thirties who had recovered from COVID-19.

The DNA of the CDR3 is TGCGCCAGCAGCTTTCTTCAGGGTTCCCCTGAAGCTTTCTTT. Residues: CASSFLQGSPEAFF. The gene calls are TRBV5-1 and TRBJ1-1; weak D call: TRBD1 (5 bases). The CDR3 loop spans 14 amino acids. Trimming removed 2 bases from V and 6 bases from J, with 14 bases in between. Germline V CDR1 and CDR2: SGHRS, YFSETQ.

The rearrangement joins TRBV27 to TRBJ2-7, with D perhaps TRBD1 (6 bases). CDR1 and CDR2 from the germline V gene are MNHEY and SMNVEV (reference sequence). Trimming removed 0 bases at V and 3 bases at J, with 12 bases between. The CDR3 runs 15 residues. CDR3 DNA sequence: TGTGCCAGCAGTTTATCAATGGACAGCTTCTACGAGCAGTACTTC. Protein product: CASSLSMDSFYEQYF.

The chain links TRBV29-1 to TRBJ1-2; D not resolved. V lost 7 bases and J 4 bases, leaving 13 bases between the germline ends. CDR1 SQVTM and CDR2 ANQGSEA come from the germline V gene. The CDR3 has 12 amino acids. CDR3 sequence (DNA): TGCAGCGGGTTCGGAGGATCCTATGGCTACACCTTC. Translating it yields CSGFGGSYGYTF.

This chain uses TRBV12-3 or TRBV12-4 with TRBJ2-7; D gene uncertain. The CDR3 spans 13 residues. V was trimmed by 0 bases and J by 6 bases, leaving 9 bases between them. CDR3 sequence (DNA): TGTGCCAGCAGTTTAGCGCTGGGCCTCGAGCAGTACTTC. This codes for CASSLALGLEQYF.

This chain connects TRBV9 to TRBJ2-7; TRBD2 agrees at 11 bases. There are 14 residues in the CDR3. V lost 3 bases and J lost 7; bases outside the gene matches: 6. Germline CDR1 reads SGDLS; CDR2 reads YYNGEE. The CDR3 bases are TGTGCCAGCAGCGAGGGACTAGCGGAAATTGAGCAGTACTTC. This gives the protein CASSEGLAEIEQYF.

The chain employs TRBV28 and TRBJ1-2, with a possible D match to TRBD1 (6 bases). V dropped 6 bases and J dropped 0 bases, with 14 bases sitting between them. The CDR3 totals 15 residues. Per the germline V gene, CDR1 is MDHEN and CDR2 is SYDVKM. This CDR3 is CASRYRVPANYGYTF. The CDR3 coding sequence is TGTGCCAGCAGGTACAGGGTCCCAGCTAACTATGGCTACACCTTC.

This rearrangement joins TRBV7-9 to TRBJ1-2, with 7 positions matching TRBD1. Unmatched junction bases numbered 6, after V lost 10 bases and J lost 4 bases. Looked up from germline, CDR1 is SEHNR and CDR2 is FQNEAQ (reference sequence). The CDR3 loop spans 12 amino acids. The CDR3 nucleotides are TGTGCCACCCCGGGACAGTTCTATGGCTACACCTTC. Encoded protein: CATPGQFYGYTF.

The V and J genes are TRBV20-1 and TRBJ2-1, with D maybe TRBD2 (6 bases). Trimming left V 3 bases short and J 7 bases short, with 13 bases between. The CDR3 runs 13 residues. Germline V gene data show CDR1 as DFQATT and CDR2 as SNEGSKA (reference sequence). The CDR3 is CSASLAGLNEQFF. CDR3 coding DNA: TGCAGTGCTAGTCTGGCGGGATTGAATGAGCAGTTCTTC.

J is TRBJ2-1 and V is TRBV30; 7 bases line up with TRBD2. Germline V gives CDR1 GTSNPN, CDR2 SVGIG (reference sequence). CDR3 length: 15 residues. Trimming at V came to 3 bases and at J to 2 bases, leaving 7 bases not matched to a gene. CDR3 in amino acids: CAWRRASGPYNEQFF. For the CDR3, the DNA is TGTGCCTGGAGGCGCGCTAGCGGCCCCTACAATGAGCAGTTCTTC.

This clone has a handful of counts. The chain uses TRBV11-2 and TRBJ1-6; no clear D gene. The V gene's germline CDR1 is SGHAT and CDR2 FQNNGV. V lost 6 bases and J lost 0, with 9 bases in between. This CDR3 has 15 residues. CDR3 nucleotide sequence: TGTGCCAGCAGGGCTTTTGGCTCCTATAATTCACCCCTCCACTTT. This translates into CASRAFGSYNSPLHF.

This chain connects TRBV7-9 to TRBJ1-4, with D unresolved. The CDR3 has 14 amino acids. V lost 3 bases to trimming and J lost 8 bases, with 13 bases between them. Germline V CDR1 and CDR2: SEHNR, FQNEAQ (reference sequence). CDR3 nucleotides: TGTGCCAGCAGCTTCGGAGGAAGCGGAGAAAAACTGTTTTTT. Encoded protein: CASSFGGSGEKLFF. Filled out from reference TRBV7-9 and TRBJ1-4, the complete variable domain reads DTGVSQNPRHKITKRGQNVTFRCDPISEHNRLYWYRQTLGQGPEFLTYFQNEAQLEKSRLLSDRFSAERPKGSFSTLEIQRTEQGDSAMYLCASSFGGSGEKLFFGSGTQLSVL.

This clone was seen a few times. The gene calls are TRBV5-4 and TRBJ2-3; 7 bases map to TRBD1. In germline, CDR1 is SGHNT, CDR2 YYREEE (reference sequence). This CDR3 spans 13 amino acids. V dropped 4 bases and J dropped 7; count of bases not matched to a gene: 6. The CDR3 nucleotides are TGTGCCAGCAGCATGACAGGGATTAATACGCAGTATTTT. Its protein product is CASSMTGINTQYF. The variable domain in full, with the rest retrieved from reference TRBV5-4 and TRBJ2-3, is ETGVTQSPTHLIKTRGQQVTLRCSSQSGHNTVSWYQQALGQGPQFIFQYYREEENGRGNFPPRFSGLQFPNYSSELNVNALELDDSALYLCASSMTGINTQYFGPGTRLTVL.